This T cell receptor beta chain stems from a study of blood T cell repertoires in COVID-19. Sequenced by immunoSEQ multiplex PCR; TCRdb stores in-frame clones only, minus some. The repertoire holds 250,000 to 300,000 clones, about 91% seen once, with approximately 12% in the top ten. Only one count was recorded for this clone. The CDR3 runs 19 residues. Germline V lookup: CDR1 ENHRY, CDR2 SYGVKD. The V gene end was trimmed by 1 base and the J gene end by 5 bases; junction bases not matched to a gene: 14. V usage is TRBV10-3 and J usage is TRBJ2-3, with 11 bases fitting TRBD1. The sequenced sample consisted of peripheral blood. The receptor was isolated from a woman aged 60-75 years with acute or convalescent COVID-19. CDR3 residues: CAISEFGRTGQGAGDTQYF. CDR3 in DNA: TGTGCCATCAGTGAGTTTGGGCGGACCGGACAGGGGGCAGGAGATACGCAGTATTTT.